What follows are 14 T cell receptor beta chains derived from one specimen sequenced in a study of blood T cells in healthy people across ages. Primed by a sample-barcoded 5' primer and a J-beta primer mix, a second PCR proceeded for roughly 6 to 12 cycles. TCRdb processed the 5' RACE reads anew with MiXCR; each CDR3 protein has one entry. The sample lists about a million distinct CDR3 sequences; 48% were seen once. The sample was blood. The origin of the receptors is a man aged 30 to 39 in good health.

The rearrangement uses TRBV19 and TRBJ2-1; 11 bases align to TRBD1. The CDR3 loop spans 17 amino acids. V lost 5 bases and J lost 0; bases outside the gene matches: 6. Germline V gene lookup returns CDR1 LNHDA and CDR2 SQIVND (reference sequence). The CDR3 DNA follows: TGTGCCAGTAGTGGAGGGACAGGGGGAAGCTCCTACAATGAGCAGTTCTTC. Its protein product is CASSGGTGGSSYNEQFF.

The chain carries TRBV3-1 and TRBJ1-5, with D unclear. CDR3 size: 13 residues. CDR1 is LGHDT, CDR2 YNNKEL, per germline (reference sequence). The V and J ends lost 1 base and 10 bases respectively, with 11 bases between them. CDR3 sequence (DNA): TGTGCCAGCAGCCAAGGGACCGGGGTACCCCAGCATTTT. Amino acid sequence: CASSQGTGVPQHF.

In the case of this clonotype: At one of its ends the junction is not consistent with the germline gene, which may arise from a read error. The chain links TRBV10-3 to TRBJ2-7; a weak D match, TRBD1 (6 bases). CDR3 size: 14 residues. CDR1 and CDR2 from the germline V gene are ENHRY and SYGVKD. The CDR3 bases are TGTGCCGCTAACCGACAGGAGAGCTCCTACGGGCAGTACTTC. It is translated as CAANRQESSYGQYF.

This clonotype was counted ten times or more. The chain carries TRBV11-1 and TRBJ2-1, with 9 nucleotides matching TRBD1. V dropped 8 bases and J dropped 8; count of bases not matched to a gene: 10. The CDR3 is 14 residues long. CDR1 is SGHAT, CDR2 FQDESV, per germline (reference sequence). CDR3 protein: CASRSGDRVYEQFF. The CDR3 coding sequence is TGTGCCAGCCGCAGCGGGGACAGGGTGTATGAGCAGTTCTTC.

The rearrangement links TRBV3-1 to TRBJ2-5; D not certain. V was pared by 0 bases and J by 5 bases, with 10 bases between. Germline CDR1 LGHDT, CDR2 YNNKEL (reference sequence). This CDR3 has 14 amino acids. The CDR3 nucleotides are TGTGCCAGCAGCCAAGATGAAGGGCGGGAGACCCAGTACTTC. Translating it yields CASSQDEGRETQYF.

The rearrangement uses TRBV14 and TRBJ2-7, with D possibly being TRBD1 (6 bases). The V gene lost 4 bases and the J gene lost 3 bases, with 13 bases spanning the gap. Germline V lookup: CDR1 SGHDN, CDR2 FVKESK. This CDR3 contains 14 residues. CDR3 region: CASSRRGQIYEQYF. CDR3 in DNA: TGTGCCAGCAGCCGGAGAGGACAGATCTACGAGCAGTACTTC.

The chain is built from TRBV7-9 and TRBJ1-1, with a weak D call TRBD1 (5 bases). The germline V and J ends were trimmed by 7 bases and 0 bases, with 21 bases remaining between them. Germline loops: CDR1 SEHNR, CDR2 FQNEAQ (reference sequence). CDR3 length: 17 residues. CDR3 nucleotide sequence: TGTGCCAGCACTCAGGGTGCCCCTCTACTCATGAACACTGAAGCTTTCTTT. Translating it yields CASTQGAPLLMNTEAFF.

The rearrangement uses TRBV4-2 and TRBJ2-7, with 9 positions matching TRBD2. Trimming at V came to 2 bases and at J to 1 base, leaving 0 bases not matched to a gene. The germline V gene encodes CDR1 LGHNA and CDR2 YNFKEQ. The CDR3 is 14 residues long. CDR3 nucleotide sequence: TGTGCCAGCAGCCAAAGCGGGGGGTCCTACGAGCAGTACTTC. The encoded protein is CASSQSGGSYEQYF.

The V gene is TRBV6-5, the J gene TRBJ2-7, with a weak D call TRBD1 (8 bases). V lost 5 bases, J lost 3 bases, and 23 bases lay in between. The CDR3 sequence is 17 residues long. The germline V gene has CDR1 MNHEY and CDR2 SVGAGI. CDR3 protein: CASSHRQGRGLFYEQYF. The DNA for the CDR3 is TGTGCCAGCAGTCACAGACAGGGGAGGGGTCTTTTCTACGAGCAGTACTTC.

The CDR3 reads CASSLSSSGYDNEQYF. CDR3 coding DNA: TGTGCCAGCAGTTTAAGTAGTAGCGGTTACGACAATGAGCAGTACTTC. The chain is built from TRBV27 and TRBJ2-5, with a weak D call TRBD2 (6 bases). Germline CDR1 and CDR2: MNHEY and SMNVEV (reference sequence). This CDR3 contains 16 residues. The V and J ends lost 2 bases and 11 bases respectively, with 24 bases between them.

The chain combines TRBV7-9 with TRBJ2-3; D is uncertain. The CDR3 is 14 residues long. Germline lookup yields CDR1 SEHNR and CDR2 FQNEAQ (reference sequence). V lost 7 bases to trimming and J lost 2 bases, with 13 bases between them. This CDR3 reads CASTTRQATDTQYF. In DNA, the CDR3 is TGTGCCAGCACCACCCGGCAGGCCACAGATACGCAGTATTTT. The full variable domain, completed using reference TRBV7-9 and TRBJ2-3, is DTGVSQNPRHKITKRGQNVTFRCDPISEHNRLYWYRQTLGQGPEFLTYFQNEAQLEKSRLLSDRFSAERPKGSFSTLEIQRTEQGDSAMYLCASTTRQATDTQYFGPGTRLTVL.

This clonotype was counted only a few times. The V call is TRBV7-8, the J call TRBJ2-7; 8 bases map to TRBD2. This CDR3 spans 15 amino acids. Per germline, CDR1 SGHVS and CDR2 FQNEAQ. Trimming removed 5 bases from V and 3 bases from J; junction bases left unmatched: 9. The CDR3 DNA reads TGTGCCAGCAGCCCCCCACGACGGGAGGGCTACGAGCAGTACTTC. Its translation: CASSPPRREGYEQYF.

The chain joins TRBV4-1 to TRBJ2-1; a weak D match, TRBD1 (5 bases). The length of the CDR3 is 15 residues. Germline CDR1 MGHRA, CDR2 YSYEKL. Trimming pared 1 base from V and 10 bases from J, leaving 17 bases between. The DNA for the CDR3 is TGCGCCAGCAGCCAAGTCACAGGACGCCCAGGCGAGCAGTTCTTC. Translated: CASSQVTGRPGEQFF.

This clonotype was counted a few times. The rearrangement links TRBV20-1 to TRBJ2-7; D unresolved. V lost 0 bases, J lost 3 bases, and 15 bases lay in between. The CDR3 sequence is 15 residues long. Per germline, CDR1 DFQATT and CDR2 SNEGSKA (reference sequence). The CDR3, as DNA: TGCAGTGCTAGAGAGGTGGGGATGGCTCGCTACGAGCAGTACTTC. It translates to CSAREVGMARYEQYF.